This is a list of T cell receptor beta chains from one sample in a study of cytomegalovirus exposure and HLA in healthy donors. The table came from immunoSEQ multiplex PCR; TCRdb's copy has only in-frame clones and leaves some out. The repertoire includes tens of thousands of clones, 60% to 85% of them detected once, and 4.5% to 7% sits in the top ten. Material for sequencing was PBMCs. These receptors were obtained from a male donor in good health and CMV-seropositive. Both conserved end residues are part of each CDR3. The D gene is left open where the match is weak. Clone size is stated in some rows and not others, as once, few, many or a class when expanded.

v_gene	d_gene	abundance	j_gene	CDR3aa	CDR3nt
TRBV19	-	-	TRBJ1-2	CASNPPLRRDGYTF	TGTGCCAGTAACCCTCCCCTAAGAAGAGATGGCTACACCTTC
TRBV15	TRBD1	-	TRBJ2-7	CATSRESGQGSYEQYF	TGTGCCACCAGCAGAGAATCGGGACAGGGATCCTACGAGCAGTACTTC
TRBV25-1	-	few	TRBJ1-5	CASRSWLPNQPQHF	TGTGCCAGCAGGTCGTGGCTCCCCAATCAGCCCCAGCATTTT
TRBV28	-	-	TRBJ1-1	CASSFPREGFSSGGTEAFF	TGTGCCAGCAGTTTCCCACGTGAGGGTTTTAGTTCGGGGGGCACTGAAGCTTTCTTT
TRBV19	TRBD1	once	TRBJ1-4	CASSMWGTVATNEKLFF	TGTGCCAGTAGTATGTGGGGGACAGTTGCAACTAATGAAAAACTGTTTTTT
TRBV9	-	once	TRBJ1-6	CASSVLPGVNSPLHF	TGTGCCAGCAGCGTCTTGCCAGGGGTTAATTCACCCCTCCACTTT
TRBV19	TRBD1	-	TRBJ2-7	CASSFGTGSYEQYF	TGTGCCAGTAGTTTCGGGACAGGGTCCTACGAGCAGTACTTC
TRBV27	-	-	TRBJ2-7	CASSLFGSGGKYYEQYF	TGTGCCAGCAGTTTATTCGGGTCCGGGGGTAAATACTACGAGCAGTACTTC
TRBV7-9	-	-	TRBJ1-2	CASSLVGSNGYTF	TGTGCCAGCAGCTTAGTGGGTAGCAATGGCTACACCTTC
TRBV19	TRBD1	-	TRBJ1-5	CASSVDRGNQPQHF	TGTGCCAGTAGTGTTGACAGGGGAAATCAGCCCCAGCATTTT
TRBV7-2	TRBD1	-	TRBJ2-3	CASSSSTGGAADTQYF	TGTGCCAGCAGCTCCTCGACAGGGGGGGCGGCAGATACGCAGTATTTT
TRBV7-2	-	-	TRBJ2-3	CASSLTTRADTQYF	TGTGCCAGCAGCTTAACGACGAGGGCAGATACGCAGTATTTT
TRBV19	TRBD2	-	TRBJ2-1	CATDTVAGGAGEQFF	TGTGCCACTGATACTGTAGCGGGGGGAGCAGGGGAGCAGTTCTTC
TRBV19	TRBD1	-	TRBJ1-1	CASRKGQGMNTEAFF	TGTGCCAGTAGGAAGGGACAGGGGATGAACACTGAAGCTTTCTTT
TRBV27	TRBD2	-	TRBJ2-3	CASRFSGGPGDTQYF	TGTGCCAGCAGATTCAGCGGGGGGCCGGGAGATACGCAGTATTTT